This TCR beta chain was obtained from a study of blood T cell repertoires in COVID-19. Looking at the study overall: Sample material is recorded as cDNA or gDNA derived from T cells, B-cell-depleted T cells, or PBMCs.

J lost 7 bases, V lost 7 bases, and 5 bases had no gene match. CDR3 length: 13 amino acids. TCRdb's copy holds only in-frame clones and misses some; the assay was immunoSEQ multiplex PCR. This sample has about 430,000 clones, with nearly 90% found just once. Participants reported their clinical history, and cohort assignment relied on those reports. The rearrangement links TRBV12-3 or TRBV12-4 to TRBJ1-2; 11 nucleotides agree with TRBD1. The receptor was derived from a woman between 18 and 29 years old who had been exposed to COVID-19. The sequenced sample was PBMCs or T cells enriched from blood (not recorded which). CDR3 region: CASTAGTGGGYTF. Here the CDR3 DNA reads TGTGCCAGCACCGCCGGGACAGGGGGTGGCTACACCTTC.